In its sample, the clone carrying this TCR beta chain is medium-sized. Its target is unknown. Multiplex PCR with 32 V and 13 J primers amplified TCR beta CDR3. TCRdb fed the multiplex PCR reads into MiXCR, producing one record per CDR3 protein. The sample contains roughly 13,000 distinct CDR3 sequences, roughly a fifth of which appear only once. Template came from bulk tumor genomic DNA, at approximately 640 ng per sample. Biopsies that were spaced far apart were taken, several per primary tumor, during surgery. The patients were newly diagnosed with non-small cell lung cancer, had not been treated, and had curative surgery. Newly diagnosed patients with non-small cell lung cancer who were having surgery with curative intent served as donors. The sample originates from a study of immune heterogeneity within non-small cell lung tumors. Study-wide results and caveats: Tumor sites within a patient were found to share identical dominant CDR3 beta clonotypes, and site-unique high-frequency clones were also present.

The CDR3 has 15 residues. CDR1 DFQATT and CDR2 SNEGSKA come from the germline V gene (reference sequence). Trimming took off 0 bases at V and 0 bases at J, with 11 bases between the two ends. The receptor comes from a man aged 60 to 69 with non-small cell lung cancer. The sample was lung tumor tissue. This sequence joins TRBV20-1 and TRBJ1-2, with D possibly TRBD1 on 5 matching bases. The DNA for the CDR3 is TGCAGTGCTAGAGATCTGGGGCACCCTAACTATGGCTACACCTTC. As protein: CSARDLGHPNYGYTF.